The 24 T cell receptor beta chains below all came from one sample that was sequenced in a study of CD8+ T cells in alopecia areata (dated by TCRdb to the late 2010s). The sample's treatment or condition label is to be understood as: oral pan-JAK inhibitor, 5-10 mg twice daily. Libraries were constructed by the immunoSEQ multiplex PCR assay. RNA was extracted from all samples and reverse transcribed into cDNA as template for TCR sequencing. Not all clones reach the TCRdb copy of this immuneACCESS table, which keeps in-frame sequences only. Checked studies attribute under half of the gap to unresolved V genes and leave the rest unexplained. This sample gives fewer than 250,000 clones in total; 40% to 45% of them show up just once. The ten most abundant clones make up about 2.6% of the sample. The sample here was CD4+ T cells sorted from blood, taken around week 36, from a patient treated with tofacitinib. These receptor sequences come from a human donor with alopecia areata.

This clone was detected only once. The chain employs TRBV4-1 and TRBJ2-5, with D possibly matching TRBD2 (6 bases). The germline CDR1 and CDR2 sequences are MGHRA and YSYEKL. This CDR3 is 14 amino acids long. V was trimmed by 4 bases and J by 11 bases, leaving 20 bases between them. CDR3: CASSRTGAPGEQYF. The CDR3 DNA reads as TGCGCCAGCAGCCGGACGGGAGCACCGGGGGAGCAGTACTTC.

This chain links TRBV11-2 with TRBJ1-2; TRBD1 is a possible D gene (5 bases). The ends were cut back, 5 bases at V and 7 bases at J, with 14 bases in the middle. The CDR3 is 13 residues long. CDR1 is SGHAT and CDR2 is FQNNGV in the germline V gene. The CDR3 region is CASSGGDRPGYTF. The DNA for the CDR3 is TGTGCCAGCAGCGGCGGGGACCGCCCTGGCTACACCTTC.

About this clone: This CDR3 is also generated by other DNA sequences in the sample. The chain uses TRBV5-1 and TRBJ1-1, with 7 positions matching TRBD1. CDR1 is SGHRS and CDR2 is YFSETQ in the germline V gene. The CDR3 runs to 14 residues. J lost 1 base, V lost 2 bases, and 2 bases had no gene match. The chain's CDR3 is CASSFGTANTEAFF. CDR3 in DNA: TGCGCCAGCAGCTTTGGGACAGCGAACACTGAAGCTTTCTTT.

This rearrangement joins TRBV7-3 to TRBJ2-3; D is undetermined. This CDR3 region has 14 residues. Trimming removed 3 bases from V and 1 base from J, with 8 bases in between. The germline gives CDR1 SGHTA, CDR2 FQGTGA. CDR3 sequence: CASSLLAGTDTQYF. DNA for the CDR3: TGTGCCAGCAGCTTGTTGGCGGGCACAGATACGCAGTATTTT. The full variable domain, with the rest looked up from reference TRBV7-3 and TRBJ2-3, is GAGVSQTPSNKVTEKGKYVELRCDPISGHTALYWYRQSLGQGPEFLIYFQGTGAADDSGLPNDRFFAVRPEGSVSTLKIQRTERGDSAVYLCASSLLAGTDTQYFGPGTRLTVL.

The genes are TRBV9 and TRBJ1-3, with D hard to call. From germline, CDR1 is SGDLS and CDR2 YYNGEE. Trimming stripped 3 bases from V and 1 base from J, with 17 bases between. This CDR3 region has 17 residues. CDR3 region: CASSANSYSLSGNTIYF. The CDR3, as DNA: TGTGCCAGCAGCGCCAATAGTTATTCCCTTTCTGGAAACACCATATATTTT.

The chain joins TRBV2 to TRBJ2-3; D uncertain. Trimming removed 0 bases at V and 7 bases at J, with 5 bases between. Germline CDR1 and CDR2: SNHLY and FYNNEI. CDR3 length equals 12 residues. The CDR3 DNA is TGTGCCAGCAGTGAAGCACACCATACGCAGTATTTT. Translated, it gives CASSEAHHTQYF.

V gene TRBV9 combines with J gene TRBJ1-5; maybe TRBD1 (5 bases). V shed 2 bases and J shed 3 bases, with 9 bases lying between them. Germline-derived CDR1 and CDR2 are SGDLS and YYNGEE. The CDR3 spans 14 residues. CDR3 loop: CASSVQGDNQPQHF. As DNA, the CDR3 is TGTGCCAGCAGCGTTCAGGGAGACAATCAGCCCCAGCATTTT.

J is TRBJ2-3 and V is TRBV11-2, with 10 bases that match TRBD2. The CDR3 spans 15 residues. V shed 4 bases and J 5 bases; nucleotides not matched to a gene: 6. Germline CDR1 is SGHAT and CDR2 is FQNNGV. CDR3 protein: CASSSLAGAVDTQYF. CDR3 sequence (DNA): TGTGCCAGCAGCTCGCTAGCGGGAGCTGTAGATACGCAGTATTTT.

CDR3 in amino acids: CASGGTSSGNTIYF. CDR3 sequence (DNA): TGTGCCAGCGGCGGCACCAGCTCTGGAAACACCATATATTTT. The rearrangement uses TRBV6-5 and TRBJ1-3; no definite D call. Trimming pared 8 bases from V and 0 bases from J, leaving 11 bases between. This CDR3 region has 14 residues. CDR1 is MNHEY and CDR2 is SVGAGI in the germline V gene.

The V and J genes are TRBV30 and TRBJ2-7, with D possibly TRBD1 on 5 matching bases. The V gene lost 0 bases and the J gene lost 2 bases, with 14 bases spanning the gap. This CDR3 comprises 15 residues. Germline V gene lookup returns CDR1 GTSNPN and CDR2 SVGIG (reference sequence). The CDR3 here is CAWSVLRATAYEQYF. In DNA form, the CDR3 reads TGTGCCTGGAGTGTACTTCGAGCGACAGCCTACGAGCAGTACTTC.

This clone was counted a few times. The rearrangement joins TRBV7-9 to TRBJ2-1, with 12 nucleotides matching TRBD2. V lost 6 bases, J lost 8 bases, and 11 bases stayed unmatched. CDR3 length equals 16 residues. The V gene's germline CDR1 is SEHNR and CDR2 FQNEAQ (reference sequence). This chain's CDR3 is CASSTFLAGGNDEQFF. CDR3 bases: TGTGCCAGCAGTACATTTCTAGCGGGAGGGAACGATGAGCAGTTCTTC.

This clone has more than one count but fewer than ten. A read error may account for a junction end that differs from germline. This sequence joins TRBV6-1 and TRBJ1-5; 8 bases are shared with TRBD1. The length of the CDR3 is 15 residues. CDR1 and CDR2 (germline): MNHNS, SASEGT. DNA for the CDR3: TGTGCCAGCAGGGAAGCGGACAGGGCCCATCAGCCCCAGCATTTT. Residues: CASREADRAHQPQHF.

The chain joins TRBV7-8 to TRBJ2-7, with D tentatively TRBD1 or TRBD2 (5 bases each). The V gene lost 4 bases and the J gene lost 5 bases, with 6 bases spanning the gap. CDR3 size: 11 residues. CDR1 SGHVS and CDR2 FQNEAQ come from the germline V gene. CDR3 bases: TGTGCCAGCAGCTCGGGACACGAGCAGTACTTC. This encodes CASSSGHEQYF.

This clone was seen many times. The rearrangement joins TRBV10-3 to TRBJ2-3; no reliable D call. Germline-derived CDR1 and CDR2 are ENHRY and SYGVKD. The CDR3 sequence is 14 residues long. The V gene lost 2 bases and the J gene lost 0 bases, with 6 bases spanning the gap. CDR3 amino acids: CAISETASTDTQYF. The CDR3 DNA reads as TGTGCCATCAGTGAGACAGCTAGCACAGATACGCAGTATTTT.

This clone was detected only a few times. V usage is TRBV29-1 and J usage is TRBJ1-2, with no clear D. The ends were cut back, 5 bases at V and 4 bases at J, with 11 bases in the middle. This CDR3 has 12 residues. Germline V gives CDR1 SQVTM, CDR2 ANQGSEA. The CDR3, as DNA: TGCAGCGTTTCGAGCCCTTTCTATGGCTACACCTTC. It encodes CSVSSPFYGYTF.

In this sample, this clone turned up a few times. The gene calls are TRBV19 and TRBJ1-5; TRBD1 aligns across 9 bases. This CDR3 comprises 15 residues. V lost 6 bases to trimming and J lost 6 bases; unmatched junction nucleotides: 9. Germline V gene data show CDR1 as LNHDA and CDR2 as SQIVND (reference sequence). The CDR3 DNA is TGTGCCAGTAGCAGTTTTGGGACAGGGACTCAGCCCCAGCATTTT. Translation gives CASSSFGTGTQPQHF. The full variable domain, completed using reference TRBV19 and TRBJ1-5, is DGGITQSPKYLFRKEGQNVTLSCEQNLNHDAMYWYRQDPGQGLRLIYYSQIVNDFQKGDIAEGYSVSREKKESFPLTVTSAQKNPTAFYLCASSSFGTGTQPQHFGDGTRLSIL.

The rearrangement uses TRBV7-3 and TRBJ2-5; weak D call: TRBD1 (6 bases). This CDR3 comprises 15 residues. From germline, CDR1 is SGHTA and CDR2 FQGTGA. Trimming stripped 2 bases from V and 4 bases from J, with 14 bases between. The CDR3 nucleotides are TGTGCCAGCAGCTTAGTTCAGGGGTCTGGAGAGACCCAGTACTTC. It specifies CASSLVQGSGETQYF.

This clone was seen more than once but under ten times. The rearrangement uses TRBV25-1 and TRBJ2-1, with TRBD1 matching 8 bases. CDR1 is MGHDK and CDR2 is SYGVNS in the germline V gene. V shed 4 bases and J 2 bases; nucleotides not matched to a gene: 10. The CDR3 extends over 17 amino acids. CDR3 nucleotides: TGTGCCAGCAGTGGGAGCCAGGGGGCGGGCACCTACAATGAGCAGTTCTTC. Residues: CASSGSQGAGTYNEQFF.

This clone was detected a few times. The chain uses TRBV29-1 and TRBJ2-5; D may be TRBD1 (6 bases). Trimming pared 2 bases from V and 4 bases from J, leaving 8 bases between. Per germline, CDR1 SQVTM and CDR2 ANQGSEA. The CDR3 has 12 residues. CDR3 in DNA: TGCAGCGTTGAATTGGGGGCAGAGACCCAGTACTTC. Translated: CSVELGAETQYF.

This clone was found once. The identical CDR3 is also encoded by other nucleotide sequences in the sample. The chain is built from TRBV4-3 and TRBJ2-5; TRBD1 aligns across 7 bases. Germline V lookup: CDR1 LGHNA, CDR2 YSLEER. The V gene end was trimmed by 3 bases and the J gene end by 3 bases; junction bases not matched to a gene: 1. This CDR3 has 13 amino acids. CDR3 bases: TGCGCCAGCAGCCAGGACAGGAAAGAGACCCAGTACTTC. Amino acid sequence: CASSQDRKETQYF.

This chain uses TRBV29-1 with TRBJ2-3, with D unresolved. CDR3 length: 11 residues. The germline V gene has CDR1 SQVTM and CDR2 ANQGSEA. V lost 2 bases and J lost 6, with 6 bases in between. The CDR3 DNA is TGCAGCGTTGAACGGTTGGATACGCAGTATTTT. Translation gives CSVERLDTQYF.

V usage is TRBV29-1 and J usage is TRBJ1-5; TRBD1 aligns across 8 bases. The CDR3 totals 13 residues. Germline V gives CDR1 SQVTM, CDR2 ANQGSEA. The J segment lost 3 bases and the V segment lost 6 bases, leaving 4 bases of the junction unmatched. The CDR3 is CSVGTGPNQPQHF. CDR3 DNA: TGCAGCGTAGGGACAGGCCCCAATCAGCCCCAGCATTTT.

Notes on this clone: Other DNA sequences from this sample encode an identical CDR3 as well. V gene TRBV6-5 combines with J gene TRBJ1-1; D is perhaps TRBD1 (5 bases). CDR3 size: 11 residues. V was trimmed by 5 bases and J by 7 bases, leaving 8 bases between them. Germline lookup yields CDR1 MNHEY and CDR2 SVGAGI. The CDR3 sequence: CASSRDSEAFF. In DNA form, the CDR3 reads TGTGCCAGCAGTCGCGACAGTGAAGCTTTCTTT.

This clone was seen once. This chain connects TRBV7-2 to TRBJ2-5, with 8 nucleotides matching TRBD2. Germline V CDR1 and CDR2: SGHTA, FQGNSA. The V gene end was trimmed by 0 bases and the J gene end by 5 bases; junction bases not matched to a gene: 5. The CDR3 loop spans 15 amino acids. The CDR3 region has the DNA TGTGCCAGCAGCTTAGCTAGCGGGATTAGGGAGACCCAGTACTTC. This encodes CASSLASGIRETQYF.